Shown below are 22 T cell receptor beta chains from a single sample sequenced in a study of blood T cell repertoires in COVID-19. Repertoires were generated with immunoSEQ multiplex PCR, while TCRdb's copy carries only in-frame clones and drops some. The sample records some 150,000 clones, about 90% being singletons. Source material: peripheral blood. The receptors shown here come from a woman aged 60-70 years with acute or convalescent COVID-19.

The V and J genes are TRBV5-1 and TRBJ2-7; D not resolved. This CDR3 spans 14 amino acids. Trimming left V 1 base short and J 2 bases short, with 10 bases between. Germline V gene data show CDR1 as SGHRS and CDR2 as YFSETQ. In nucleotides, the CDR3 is TGCGCCAGCAGCTTGAACCCTCTACCCTACGAGCAGTACTTC. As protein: CASSLNPLPYEQYF.

CDR3 sequence: CASSSQGNSPLHF. The CDR3 nucleotides read TGTGCCAGTAGTTCCCAGGGGAATTCACCCCTCCACTTT. This sequence joins TRBV19 and TRBJ1-6; a weak D match, TRBD1 (6 bases). The CDR3 extends over 13 amino acids. Germline V gives CDR1 LNHDA, CDR2 SQIVND (reference sequence). The germline V and J ends were trimmed by 5 bases and 7 bases, with 9 bases remaining between them.

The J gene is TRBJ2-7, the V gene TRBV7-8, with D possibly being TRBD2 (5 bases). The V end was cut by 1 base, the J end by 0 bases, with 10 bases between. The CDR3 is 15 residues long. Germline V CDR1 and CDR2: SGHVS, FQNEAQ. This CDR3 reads CASSLGGPSSYEQYF. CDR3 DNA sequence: TGTGCCAGCAGCTTAGGCGGGCCGAGCTCCTACGAGCAGTACTTC.

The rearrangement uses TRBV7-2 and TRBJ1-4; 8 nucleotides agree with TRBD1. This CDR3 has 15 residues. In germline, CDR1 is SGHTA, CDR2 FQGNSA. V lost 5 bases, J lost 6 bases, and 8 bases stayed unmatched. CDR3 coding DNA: TGTGCCAGCAGCACTACGACAGGGGAGGATGAAAAACTGTTTTTT. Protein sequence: CASSTTTGEDEKLFF.

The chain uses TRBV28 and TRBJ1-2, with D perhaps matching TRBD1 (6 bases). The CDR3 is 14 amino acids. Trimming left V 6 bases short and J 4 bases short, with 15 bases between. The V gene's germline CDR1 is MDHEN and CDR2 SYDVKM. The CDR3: CASSPGVEGYGYTF. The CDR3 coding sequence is TGTGCCAGCAGCCCAGGGGTAGAGGGCTATGGCTACACCTTC.

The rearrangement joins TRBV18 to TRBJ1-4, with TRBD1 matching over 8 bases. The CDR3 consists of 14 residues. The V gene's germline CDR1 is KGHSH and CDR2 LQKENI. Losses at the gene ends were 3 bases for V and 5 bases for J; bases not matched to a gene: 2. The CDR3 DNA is TGTGCCAGCTCACCCCGACAGGGGAATGAAAAACTGTTTTTT. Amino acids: CASSPRQGNEKLFF.

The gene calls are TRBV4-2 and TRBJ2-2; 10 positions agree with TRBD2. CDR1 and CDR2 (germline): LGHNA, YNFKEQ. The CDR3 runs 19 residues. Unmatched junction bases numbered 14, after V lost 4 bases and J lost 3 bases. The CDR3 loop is CASSPLGLAGEGDTGELFF. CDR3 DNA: TGTGCCAGCAGCCCGTTGGGGCTAGCGGGGGAGGGGGACACCGGGGAGCTGTTTTTT.

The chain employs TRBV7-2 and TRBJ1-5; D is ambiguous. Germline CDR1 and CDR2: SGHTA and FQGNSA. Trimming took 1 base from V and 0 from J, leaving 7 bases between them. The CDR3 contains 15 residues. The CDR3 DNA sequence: TGTGCCAGCAGCTTAGTACTTAATAGCAATCAGCCCCAGCATTTT. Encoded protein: CASSLVLNSNQPQHF.

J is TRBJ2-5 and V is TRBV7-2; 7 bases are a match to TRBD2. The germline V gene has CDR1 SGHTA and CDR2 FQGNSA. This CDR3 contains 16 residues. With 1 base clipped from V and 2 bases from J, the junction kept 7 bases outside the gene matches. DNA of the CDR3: TGTGCCAGCAGCTTAGGGGCTAGCGGCCAACAAGAGACCCAGTACTTC. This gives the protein CASSLGASGQQETQYF.

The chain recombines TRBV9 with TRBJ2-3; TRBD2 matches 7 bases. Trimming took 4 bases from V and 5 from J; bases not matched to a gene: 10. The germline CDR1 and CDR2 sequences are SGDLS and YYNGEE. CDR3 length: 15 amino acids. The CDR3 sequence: CASSYSGARGDTQYF. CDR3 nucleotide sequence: TGTGCCAGCAGCTACAGCGGGGCTAGAGGAGATACGCAGTATTTT.

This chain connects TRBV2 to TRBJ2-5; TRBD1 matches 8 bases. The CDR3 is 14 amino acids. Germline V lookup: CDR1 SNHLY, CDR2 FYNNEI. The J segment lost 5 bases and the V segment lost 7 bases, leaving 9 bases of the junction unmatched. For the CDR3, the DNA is TGTGCCAGCATGGTCAGGGGGCGCGGGGAGACCCAGTACTTC. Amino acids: CASMVRGRGETQYF.

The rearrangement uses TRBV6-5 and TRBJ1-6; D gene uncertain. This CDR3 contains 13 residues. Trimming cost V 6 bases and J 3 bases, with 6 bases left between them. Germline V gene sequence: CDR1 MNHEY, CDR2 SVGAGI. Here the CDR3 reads CASRPDYNSPLHF. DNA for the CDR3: TGTGCCAGCAGACCAGACTATAATTCACCCCTCCACTTT.

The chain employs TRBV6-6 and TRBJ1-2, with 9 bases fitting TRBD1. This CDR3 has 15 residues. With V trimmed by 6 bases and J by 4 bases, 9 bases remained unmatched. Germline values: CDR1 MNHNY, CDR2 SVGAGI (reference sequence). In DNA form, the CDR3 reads TGTGCCAGCAGGGAAGGGACAGGGAGGGGCTATGGCTACACCTTC. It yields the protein CASREGTGRGYGYTF.

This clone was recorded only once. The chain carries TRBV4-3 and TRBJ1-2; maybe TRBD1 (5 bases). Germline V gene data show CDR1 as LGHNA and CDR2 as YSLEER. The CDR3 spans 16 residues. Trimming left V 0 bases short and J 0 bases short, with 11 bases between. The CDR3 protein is CASSQEGGASNYGYTF. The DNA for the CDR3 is TGCGCCAGCAGCCAAGAGGGCGGGGCCTCTAACTATGGCTACACCTTC.

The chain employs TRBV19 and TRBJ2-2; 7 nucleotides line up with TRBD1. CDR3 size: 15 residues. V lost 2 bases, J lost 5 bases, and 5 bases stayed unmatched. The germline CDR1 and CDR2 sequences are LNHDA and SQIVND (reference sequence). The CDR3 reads CASSIIDRVTGELFF. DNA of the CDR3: TGTGCCAGTAGTATAATTGACAGGGTGACCGGGGAGCTGTTTTTT.

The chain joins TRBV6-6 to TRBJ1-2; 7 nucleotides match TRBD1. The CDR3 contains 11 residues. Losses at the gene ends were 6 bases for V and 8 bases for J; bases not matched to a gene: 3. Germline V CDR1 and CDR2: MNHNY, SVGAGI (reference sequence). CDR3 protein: CASRTGWGYTF. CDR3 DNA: TGTGCCAGCAGGACAGGGTGGGGCTACACCTTC.

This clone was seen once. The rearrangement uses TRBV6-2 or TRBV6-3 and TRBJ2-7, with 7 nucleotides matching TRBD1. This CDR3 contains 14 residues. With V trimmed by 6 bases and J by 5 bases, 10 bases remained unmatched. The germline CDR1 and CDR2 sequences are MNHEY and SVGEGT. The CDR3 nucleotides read TGTGCCAGCAGCGTCACGTACGACAGGGACGAGCAGTACTTC. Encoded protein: CASSVTYDRDEQYF.

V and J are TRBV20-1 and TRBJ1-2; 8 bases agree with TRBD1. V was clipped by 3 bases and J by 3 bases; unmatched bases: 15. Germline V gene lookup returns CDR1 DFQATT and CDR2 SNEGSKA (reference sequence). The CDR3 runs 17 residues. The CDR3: CSASGGNRGMNDYGYTF. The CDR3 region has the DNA TGCAGTGCTAGTGGGGGCAACAGGGGGATGAATGACTATGGCTACACCTTC.

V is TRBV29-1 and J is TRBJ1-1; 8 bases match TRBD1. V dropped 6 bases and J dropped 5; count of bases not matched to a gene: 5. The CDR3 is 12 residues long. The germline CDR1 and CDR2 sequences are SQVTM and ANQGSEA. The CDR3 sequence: CSVAGGYTEAFF. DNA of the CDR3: TGCAGCGTAGCAGGGGGCTATACTGAAGCTTTCTTT.

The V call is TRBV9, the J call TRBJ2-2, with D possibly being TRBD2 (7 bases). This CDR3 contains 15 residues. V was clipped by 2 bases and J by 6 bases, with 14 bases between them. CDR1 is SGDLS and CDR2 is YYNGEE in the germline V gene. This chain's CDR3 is CASSVGGPGPGELFF. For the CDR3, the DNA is TGTGCCAGCAGCGTGGGGGGGCCAGGTCCCGGGGAGCTGTTTTTT.

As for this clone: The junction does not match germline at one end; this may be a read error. CDR3 in amino acids: CASSERGLNSEAFF. In DNA form, the CDR3 reads TGTGCCAGCAGTGAAAGGGGGCTGAACTCTGAAGCTTTCTTT. The rearrangement links TRBV25-1 to TRBJ1-1; TRBD1 matches 7 bases. The CDR3 totals 14 residues. In germline, CDR1 is MGHDK, CDR2 SYGVNS.

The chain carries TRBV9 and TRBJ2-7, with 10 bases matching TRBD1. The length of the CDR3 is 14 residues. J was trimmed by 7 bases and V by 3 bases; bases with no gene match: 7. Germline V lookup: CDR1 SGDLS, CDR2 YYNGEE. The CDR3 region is CASSARQGAREQYF. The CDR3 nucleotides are TGTGCCAGCAGCGCCCGACAGGGGGCGAGGGAGCAGTACTTC.